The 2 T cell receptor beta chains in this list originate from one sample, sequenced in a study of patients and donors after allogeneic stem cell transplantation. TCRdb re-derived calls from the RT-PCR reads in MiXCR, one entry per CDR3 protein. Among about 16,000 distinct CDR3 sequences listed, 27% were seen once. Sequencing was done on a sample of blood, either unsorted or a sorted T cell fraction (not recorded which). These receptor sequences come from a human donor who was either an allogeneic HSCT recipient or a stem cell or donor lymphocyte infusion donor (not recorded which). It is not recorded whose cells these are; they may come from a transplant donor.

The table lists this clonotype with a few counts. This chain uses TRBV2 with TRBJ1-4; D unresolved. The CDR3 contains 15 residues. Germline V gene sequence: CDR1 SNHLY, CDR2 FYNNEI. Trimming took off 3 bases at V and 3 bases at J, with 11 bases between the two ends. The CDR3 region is CASSDGGTSNEKLFF. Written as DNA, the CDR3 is TGTGCCAGCAGTGATGGCGGAACCTCTAATGAAAAACTGTTTTTT.

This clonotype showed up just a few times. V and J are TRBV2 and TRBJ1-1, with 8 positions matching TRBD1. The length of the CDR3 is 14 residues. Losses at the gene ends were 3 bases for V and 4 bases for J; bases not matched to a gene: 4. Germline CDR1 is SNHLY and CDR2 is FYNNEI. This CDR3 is CASSDTGQVTEAFF. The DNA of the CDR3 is TGTGCCAGCAGTGATACGGGACAGGTCACTGAAGCTTTCTTT.